Below, 5 T cell receptor beta chains from the same sample are listed, as sequenced in a study of blood T cell repertoires in COVID-19. TCRdb's copy holds only in-frame clones and misses some; the assay was immunoSEQ multiplex PCR. The data contain about 500,000 clones, around 87% of them singletons. What was sequenced was PBMCs or T cells enriched from blood (not recorded which). These receptor sequences come from a young woman who had recovered from COVID-19.

The rearrangement links TRBV6-6 to TRBJ1-1; no firm D call. This CDR3 region has 12 residues. The germline V gene encodes CDR1 MNHNY and CDR2 SVGAGI (reference sequence). The germline V and J ends were trimmed by 4 bases and 6 bases, with 9 bases remaining between them. CDR3 residues: CASSSVFSEAFF. CDR3 DNA sequence: TGTGCCAGCAGTTCCGTTTTCTCTGAAGCTTTCTTT.

This chain connects TRBV30 to TRBJ1-1; 7 bases line up with TRBD1. Trimming took 4 bases from V and 7 from J; bases not matched to a gene: 6. The germline CDR1 and CDR2 sequences are GTSNPN and SVGIG (reference sequence). This CDR3 has 12 amino acids. CDR3: CAWTLTGSEAFF. Written as DNA, the CDR3 is TGTGCCTGGACCTTGACAGGGAGTGAAGCTTTCTTT. Together with reference TRBV30 and TRBJ1-1, the CDR3 gives the full variable domain: SQTIHQWPATLVQPVGSPLSLECTVEGTSNPNLYWYRQAAGRGLQLLFYSVGIGQISSEVPQNLSASRPQDRQFILSSKKLLLSDSGFYLCAWTLTGSEAFFGQGTRLTVV.

There are a few counts of this clone. This chain connects TRBV3-1 (or the pseudogene TRBV3-2) to TRBJ1-6; D remains ambiguous. In germline, CDR1 is LGHDT, CDR2 YNNKEL (reference sequence). The CDR3 is 14 amino acids. Trimming left V 2 bases short and J 7 bases short, with 9 bases between. CDR3 region: CASSQTASNSPLHF. The CDR3 nucleotides are TGTGCCAGCAGCCAAACCGCGTCAAATTCACCCCTCCACTTT.

On this clone itself: The sample has other DNA sequences that encode this CDR3 too. V gene TRBV4-1 combines with J gene TRBJ1-5, with a possible D match to TRBD1 (5 bases). The V end lost 3 bases, the J end lost 0 bases, and 12 bases lay between the germline ends. Germline CDR1 and CDR2: MGHRA and YSYEKL. This CDR3 has 16 residues. This CDR3 reads CASSHPGGGSNQPQHF. CDR3 sequence (DNA): TGCGCCAGCAGCCACCCCGGGGGTGGTAGCAATCAGCCCCAGCATTTT.

V gene TRBV5-1 combines with J gene TRBJ1-2; 9 nucleotides align to TRBD1. This CDR3 has 14 residues. The junction had 6 bases not matched to a gene; V was cut back by 5 bases and J by 4 bases. Germline V gives CDR1 SGHRS, CDR2 YFSETQ. In DNA form, the CDR3 reads TGCGCCAGCAGACCCGGACAGGGGAGCTATGGCTACACCTTC. Translation gives CASRPGQGSYGYTF.